These 22 T cell receptor beta chains came from one sample sequenced in a study of beta chain features in type 1 diabetes. Isolated RNA was reverse transcribed in full, so expressed TCRB transcripts were sequenced. Clones were read by immunoSEQ multiplex PCR, and TCRdb kept only the in-frame ones, dropping some. The table has 400,000 to 550,000 clones, more than 9.5% seen once; the top ten hold around 0.05%. The sequencing input was naive CD4+ T cells from blood. These receptors all stem from a woman in her late teens or twenties in good health.

The V call is TRBV7-9, the J call TRBJ1-2; D gene ambiguous. Trimming removed 5 bases from V and 8 bases from J, with 12 bases in between. The CDR3 loop spans 12 amino acids. Germline CDR1 reads SEHNR; CDR2 reads FQNEAQ (reference sequence). As DNA, the CDR3 is TGTGCCAGCAGCCTCACCGCCGGAGGCTACACCTTC. It specifies CASSLTAGGYTF.

This clone was recorded a few times. At one boundary the junction diverges from the germline segment, which might be a read error. The chain has TRBV7-2 and TRBJ2-5; D unresolved. The CDR3 is made up of 12 amino acids. CDR1 and CDR2 (germline): SGHTA, FQGNSA. The CDR3 DNA is TGTGCCAGCAGTTTAGGGCACGAGACCCAGTACTTC. Its translation is CASSLGHETQYF.

This clone was seen only a few times. The CDR3 coding sequence is TGTGCCAGCAGCCGGAACCTAGCGGGCACAGATACGCAGTATTTT. As protein: CASSRNLAGTDTQYF. This rearrangement joins TRBV7-9 to TRBJ2-3, with 7 bases identical to TRBD2. Per the germline V gene, CDR1 is SEHNR and CDR2 is FQNEAQ (reference sequence). The V gene end was trimmed by 5 bases and the J gene end by 1 base; junction bases not matched to a gene: 6. The CDR3 spans 15 residues.

This clone was observed a handful of times. In DNA, the CDR3 is TGTGCCTGCCGTCCCCCGGCCAAAAACATTCAGTACTTC. Its protein is CACRPPAKNIQYF. This chain links TRBV28 with TRBJ2-4; D remains ambiguous. V was clipped by 11 bases and J by 1 base, with 12 bases between them. The germline CDR1 and CDR2 sequences are MDHEN and SYDVKM. The CDR3 runs 13 residues.

This clone has a handful of counts. This sequence joins TRBV5-4 and TRBJ2-1; TRBD2 aligns across 7 bases. Germline loops: CDR1 SGHNT, CDR2 YYREEE (reference sequence). V dropped 5 bases and J dropped 10; count of bases not matched to a gene: 18. The CDR3 is 16 residues long. CDR3 loop: CASSPAGGTTIEEQFF. The DNA for the CDR3 is TGTGCCAGCAGTCCAGCTGGAGGGACTACAATAGAAGAGCAGTTCTTC.

There are many counts of this clone. The chain links TRBV30 to TRBJ2-7; perhaps D is TRBD1 or TRBD2 (5 bases each). The CDR3 is 11 residues long. Per germline, CDR1 GTSNPN and CDR2 SVGIG (reference sequence). V lost 2 bases to trimming and J lost 6 bases, with 8 bases between them. The CDR3 is CAWSRGAEQYF. The DNA for the CDR3 is TGTGCCTGGAGTAGAGGGGCCGAGCAGTACTTC.

V and J are TRBV6-6 and TRBJ1-4, with unresolved D. Germline assignment: CDR1 MNHNY and CDR2 SVGAGI (reference sequence). The CDR3 loop spans 16 amino acids. Deletions cut 0 bases from V and 7 bases from J, with 15 bases between. The CDR3 spells CASSYSGLRGGEKLFF. CDR3 coding DNA: TGTGCCAGCAGTTACTCCGGACTTCGAGGTGGTGAAAAACTGTTTTTT.

The rearrangement uses TRBV2 and TRBJ2-1; the D call may be TRBD1 or TRBD2 (5 bases each). The CDR3 is 15 residues long. The V and J ends lost 8 bases and 2 bases respectively, with 16 bases between them. Germline V gives CDR1 SNHLY, CDR2 FYNNEI. This chain's CDR3 is CASGGSTMAYNEQFF. CDR3 nucleotides: TGTGCCAGCGGGGGATCGACTATGGCCTACAATGAGCAGTTCTTC.

The sample holds a few counts of this clone. The chain is built from TRBV7-2 and TRBJ2-4; D gene unclear. Germline V lookup: CDR1 SGHTA, CDR2 FQGNSA. CDR3 length: 16 residues. Deletions cut 1 base from V and 3 bases from J, with 13 bases between. CDR3 loop: CASSLGGYGNKNIQYF. Written as DNA, the CDR3 is TGTGCCAGCAGCTTAGGCGGATATGGGAACAAAAACATTCAGTACTTC.

This chain connects TRBV27 to TRBJ2-1; 10 bases are shared with TRBD1. The V gene's germline CDR1 is MNHEY and CDR2 SMNVEV (reference sequence). There are 15 residues in the CDR3. The trim removed 10 bases at V and 4 bases at J, leaving 10 bases unmatched. CDR3 residues: CATTGWTGGYNEQFF. The CDR3 bases are TGTGCCACTACTGGTTGGACAGGGGGTTACAATGAGCAGTTCTTC.

To note about this clone: This sample also contains other DNA sequences that code for the same CDR3. The CDR3, as DNA: TGTGCCAGCAGCTTAGGACAGTTGAACACTGAAGCTTTCTTT. Translating gives CASSLGQLNTEAFF. V is TRBV7-9 and J is TRBJ1-1, with D possibly being TRBD1 (5 bases). Germline V gene data show CDR1 as SEHNR and CDR2 as FQNEAQ (reference sequence). V lost 1 base to trimming and J lost 0 bases, with 6 bases between them. There are 14 residues in the CDR3.

The chain joins TRBV6-6 to TRBJ1-4; 7 positions agree with TRBD1. The CDR3 totals 15 residues. Germline values: CDR1 MNHNY, CDR2 SVGAGI (reference sequence). Trimming at V came to 6 bases and at J to 5 bases, leaving 9 bases not matched to a gene. The CDR3 bases are TGTGCCAGCAGCGGACAGGTGTCTGGGAATGAAAAACTGTTTTTT. This sequence encodes CASSGQVSGNEKLFF.

The V call is TRBV5-4, the J call TRBJ2-1, with 13 bases matching TRBD2. This CDR3 has 16 amino acids. The V and J ends lost 0 bases and 7 bases, in that order; junction bases with no gene match: 4. From germline, CDR1 is SGHNT and CDR2 YYREEE (reference sequence). In DNA form, the CDR3 reads TGTGCCAGCAGCTTGGGGACTAGCGGGAGTCGAAATGAGCAGTTCTTC. As protein: CASSLGTSGSRNEQFF.

This clone occurred a few times. The genes are TRBV7-2 and TRBJ2-1; 8 bases align to TRBD2. Germline trimming cut 1 base from V and 10 bases from J; bases unmatched to any gene: 12. The CDR3 length is 16 residues. Germline CDR1 SGHTA, CDR2 FQGNSA. The CDR3 region is CASSLVPGGPSREQFF. The CDR3 nucleotides are TGTGCCAGCAGCTTAGTCCCGGGAGGGCCAAGCAGGGAGCAGTTCTTC.

This clone came up a few times. V and J are TRBV15 and TRBJ2-1, with TRBD1 identical over 7 bases. Trimming cost V 0 bases and J 0 bases; bases outside gene matches: 2. The CDR3 extends over 16 amino acids. Germline V gene lookup returns CDR1 LNHNV and CDR2 YYDKDF (reference sequence). The CDR3 reads CATSRDRTGSYNEQFF. The CDR3 nucleotides read TGTGCCACCAGCAGAGATAGGACAGGCTCCTACAATGAGCAGTTCTTC. The entire variable domain, with the rest obtained from reference TRBV15 and TRBJ2-1, is as follows: DAMVIQNPRYQVTQFGKPVTLSCSQTLNHNVMYWYQQKSSQAPKLLFHYYDKDFNNEADTPDNFQSRRPNTSFCFLDIRSPGLGDTAMYLCATSRDRTGSYNEQFFGPGTRLTVL.

J is TRBJ2-3 and V is TRBV5-1; D could derive from TRBD1 or TRBD2 (5 bases each). Germline CDR1 is SGHRS and CDR2 is YFSETQ. With 4 bases removed from V and 6 bases from J, the gap between germline ends came to 18 bases. This CDR3 contains 15 residues. CDR3 DNA: TGCGCCAGCAGCCCGTCCCCGCCGGGGCCCGATACGCAGTATTTT. Translated, it gives CASSPSPPGPDTQYF.

The J gene is TRBJ2-3, the V gene TRBV19; maybe TRBD2 (6 bases). V lost 9 bases and J lost 11, with 12 bases in between. Per the germline V gene, CDR1 is LNHDA and CDR2 is SQIVND (reference sequence). The CDR3 extends over 10 amino acids. CDR3 residues: CASGREKQYF. The CDR3 region has the DNA TGTGCCAGCGGGAGAGAAAAGCAGTATTTT.

This clone came up a few times. The sample carries other DNA sequences with the same CDR3. This chain joins TRBV7-9 and TRBJ2-5, with no clear D. The germline gives CDR1 SEHNR, CDR2 FQNEAQ (reference sequence). The V end lost 5 bases, the J end lost 4 bases, and 8 bases lay between the germline ends. This CDR3 comprises 12 residues. The CDR3 loop reads CASSPRGETQYF. The CDR3 nucleotides are TGTGCCAGCAGCCCCAGAGGAGAGACCCAGTACTTC.

The gene calls are TRBV15 and TRBJ2-5; D uncertain. The V end was cut by 0 bases, the J end by 1 base, with 6 bases between. CDR1 and CDR2 (germline): LNHNV, YYDKDF (reference sequence). The CDR3 extends over 14 amino acids. Here the CDR3 reads CATSREGIQETQYF. The CDR3 coding sequence is TGTGCCACCAGCAGAGAGGGGATCCAAGAGACCCAGTACTTC.

The chain links TRBV5-4 to TRBJ2-7, with 7 bases that match TRBD1. The CDR3 totals 15 residues. Unmatched junction bases numbered 7, after V lost 4 bases and J lost 0 bases. Germline values: CDR1 SGHNT, CDR2 YYREEE (reference sequence). This CDR3 reads CASSPGTAASYEQYF. CDR3 nucleotides: TGTGCCAGCAGCCCCGGGACAGCTGCCTCCTACGAGCAGTACTTC.

This clone was picked up a small number of times. This sequence joins TRBV5-6 and TRBJ1-2; D possibly corresponds to TRBD1 (5 bases). The CDR3 extends over 15 amino acids. V lost 0 bases to trimming and J lost 8 bases, with 17 bases between them. Germline V CDR1 and CDR2: SGHDT, YYEEEE. The CDR3 bases are TGTGCCAGCAGCTTGGCCTGGGGCTTAACGGGCGGCTACACCTTC. Its protein is CASSLAWGLTGGYTF.

This clone was observed a handful of times. The rearrangement uses TRBV7-2 and TRBJ2-3; 10 nucleotides line up with TRBD2. CDR3 length: 16 residues. Germline V CDR1 and CDR2: SGHTA, FQGNSA. V was pared by 5 bases and J by 2 bases, with 7 bases of the junction left unmatched. The CDR3 nucleotides are TGTGCCAGCAGCCGCAGCGGGGGGGTTAACACAGATACGCAGTATTTT. This encodes CASSRSGGVNTDTQYF.